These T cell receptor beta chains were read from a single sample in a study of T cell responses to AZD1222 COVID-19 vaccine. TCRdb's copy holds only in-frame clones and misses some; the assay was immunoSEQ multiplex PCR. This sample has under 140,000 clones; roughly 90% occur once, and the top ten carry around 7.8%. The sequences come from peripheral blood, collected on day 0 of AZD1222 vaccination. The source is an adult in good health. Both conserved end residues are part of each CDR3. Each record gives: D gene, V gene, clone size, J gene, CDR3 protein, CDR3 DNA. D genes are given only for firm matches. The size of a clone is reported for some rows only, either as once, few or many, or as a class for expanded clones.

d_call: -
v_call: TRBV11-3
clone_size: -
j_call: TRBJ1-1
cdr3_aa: CASGAGTGVTEAFF
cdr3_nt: TGTGCCAGCGGGGCCGGGACCGGTGTCACTGAAGCTTTCTTT

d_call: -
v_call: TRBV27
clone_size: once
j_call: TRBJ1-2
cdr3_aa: CASRVQAGANYGYTF
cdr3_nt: TGTGCCAGCAGAGTACAGGCTGGAGCTAACTATGGCTACACCTTC

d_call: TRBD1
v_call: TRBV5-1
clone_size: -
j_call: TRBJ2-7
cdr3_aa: CASSPGDRGDEQYF
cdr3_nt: TGCGCCAGCAGCCCGGGGGACAGGGGTGACGAGCAGTACTTC

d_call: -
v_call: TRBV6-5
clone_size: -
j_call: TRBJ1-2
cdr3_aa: CASSLRRRANYGYTF
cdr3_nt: TGTGCCAGCAGTCTCCGGAGGAGAGCTAACTATGGCTACACCTTC

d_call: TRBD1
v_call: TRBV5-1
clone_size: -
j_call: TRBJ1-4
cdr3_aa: CASSARQGLLGNEKLFF
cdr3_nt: TGCGCCAGCAGCGCCCGACAGGGTTTGCTTGGTAATGAAAAACTGTTTTTT

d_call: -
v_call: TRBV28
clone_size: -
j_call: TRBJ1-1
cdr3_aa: CASSLVLNTEAFF
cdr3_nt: TGTGCCAGCAGTTTGGTCTTGAACACTGAAGCTTTCTTT

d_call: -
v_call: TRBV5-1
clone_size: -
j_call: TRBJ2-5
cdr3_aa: CASSLGGPVGETQYF
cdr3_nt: TGCGCCAGCAGCTTAGGAGGGCCGGTAGGGGAGACCCAGTACTTC

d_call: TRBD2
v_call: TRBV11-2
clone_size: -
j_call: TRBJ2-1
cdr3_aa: CASRGRGEPEQFF
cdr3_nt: TGTGCCAGCAGGGGGCGGGGGGAGCCTGAGCAGTTCTTC

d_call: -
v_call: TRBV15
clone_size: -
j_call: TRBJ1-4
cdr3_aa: CATSREFGGPEKLFF
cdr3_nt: TGTGCCACCAGCAGAGAATTTGGAGGGCCCGAAAAACTGTTTTTT

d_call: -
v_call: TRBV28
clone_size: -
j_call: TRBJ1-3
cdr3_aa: CASSFDPSGNTIYF
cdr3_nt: TGTGCCAGCAGTTTTGACCCCTCTGGAAACACCATATATTTT

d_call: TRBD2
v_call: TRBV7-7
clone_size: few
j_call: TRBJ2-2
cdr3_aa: CASSLLPRATSGGHANTGELFF
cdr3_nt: TGTGCCAGCAGCCTCCTCCCCAGGGCGACTAGCGGGGGGCACGCGAACACCGGGGAGCTGTTTTTT

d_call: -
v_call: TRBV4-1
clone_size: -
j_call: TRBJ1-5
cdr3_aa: CASSQVGIRNQPQHF
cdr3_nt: TGCGCCAGCAGCCAAGTGGGTATACGCAATCAGCCCCAGCATTTT

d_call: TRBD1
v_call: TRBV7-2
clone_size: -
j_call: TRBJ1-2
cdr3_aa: CASSKDRGRNYGYTF
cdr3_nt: TGTGCCAGCAGCAAGGACAGGGGGCGGAACTATGGCTACACCTTC

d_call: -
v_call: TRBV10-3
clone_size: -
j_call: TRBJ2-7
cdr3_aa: CAIGDDRDTRSYEQYF
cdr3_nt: TGTGCCATCGGTGATGACCGGGACACTCGCTCCTACGAGCAGTACTTC

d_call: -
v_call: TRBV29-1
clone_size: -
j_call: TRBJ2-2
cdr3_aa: CSGRTWGTGELFF
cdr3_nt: TGCAGCGGGCGGACCTGGGGGACCGGGGAGCTGTTTTTT

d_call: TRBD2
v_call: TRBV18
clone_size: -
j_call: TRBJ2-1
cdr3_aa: CASSPLAGVSYNEQFF
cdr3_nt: TGTGCCAGCTCCCCTCTAGCGGGGGTATCCTACAATGAGCAGTTCTTC